These T cell receptor beta chains were read from a single sample in a study of cytomegalovirus exposure and HLA in healthy donors. The repertoire was sequenced with immunoSEQ multiplex PCR; TCRdb's copy has only in-frame clones and lacks some. The repertoire holds 74,000 or so clones, with 75% as singletons. Sequencing input: PBMCs. Receptors originate from a woman aged 40 to 50 in good health and CMV-seronegative. Each CDR3 is given with its conserved first and last residue. D genes are given only for firm matches. Size tells how often a clone was seen (once, few, many) or the class of an expanded clone, and some rows leave it out.

V: TRBV7-6; D: TRBD2; J: TRBJ2-3; size: .; DNA: TGTGCCGGCAGCTTAGTCGGGGGGGTGCGGCCCACAGATACGCAGTATTTT; CDR3: CAGSLVGGVRPTDTQYF
V: TRBV7-8; D: TRBD2; J: TRBJ2-1; size: .; DNA: TGTGCCAGCAGCCGTAAGACTAGCTGGGACAATGAGCAGTTCTTC; CDR3: CASSRKTSWDNEQFF
V: TRBV7-8; D: .; J: TRBJ1-5; size: .; DNA: TGTGCCAGCAGCCCGCTCCCAGGGAATCAGCCCCAGCATTTT; CDR3: CASSPLPGNQPQHF
V: TRBV5-1; D: .; J: TRBJ2-1; size: .; DNA: TGCGCCAGCAGCCTACAGGGTAGCGCCTACAATGAGCAGTTCTTC; CDR3: CASSLQGSAYNEQFF
V: TRBV30; D: TRBD1; J: TRBJ2-7; size: few; DNA: TGTGCCTGGGACGGGACAGGCTACGAGCAGTACTTC; CDR3: CAWDGTGYEQYF
V: TRBV10-2; D: TRBD1; J: TRBJ1-5; size: few; DNA: TGCGCCAGCAGTTTGGAGGGGGCGATCTCTCAGCCCCAGCATTTT; CDR3: CASSLEGAISQPQHF
V: TRBV11-2; D: .; J: TRBJ2-3; size: few; DNA: TGTGCCAGCAGCCGAGGTATGGGGGGAGGCACAGATACGCAGTATTTT; CDR3: CASSRGMGGGTDTQYF
V: TRBV7-8; D: TRBD1; J: TRBJ1-4; size: .; DNA: TGTGCCAGCAGCTTCTCAGTGACAGGGGGCAATGAAAAACTGTTTTTT; CDR3: CASSFSVTGGNEKLFF
V: TRBV27; D: .; J: TRBJ2-1; size: .; DNA: TGTGCCAGCAGTTACCTGTGGGGCCGTAGCTCCTACAATGAGCAGTTCTTC; CDR3: CASSYLWGRSSYNEQFF
V: TRBV7-3; D: TRBD2; J: TRBJ2-4; size: .; DNA: TGTGCCAGCAGCCTTAGCGGGGGAGCCATTCAGTACTTC; CDR3: CASSLSGGAIQYF
V: TRBV5-6; D: .; J: TRBJ1-2; size: .; DNA: TGTGCCAGCAGCTTATTCAACCAGGGCACTTATGGCTACACCTTC; CDR3: CASSLFNQGTYGYTF
V: TRBV9; D: .; J: TRBJ2-2; size: .; DNA: TGTGCCAGCAGCGTTGACTCAGGGCCCACCGGGGAGCTGTTTTTT; CDR3: CASSVDSGPTGELFF
V: TRBV5-8; D: .; J: TRBJ2-7; size: .; DNA: TGTGCCAGCAGCCCCTCCTTAGACGAGCAGTACTTC; CDR3: CASSPSLDEQYF
V: TRBV7-6; D: TRBD2; J: TRBJ2-7; size: few; DNA: TGTGCCAGCAGCTTAGGGGATCGACTAGCGGGAGCCTACGAGCAGTACTTC; CDR3: CASSLGDRLAGAYEQYF
V: TRBV11-2; D: .; J: TRBJ2-6; size: once; DNA: TGTGCCAGCAGCCCTCTGACAGGAATATCTGGGGCCAACGTCCTGACTTTC; CDR3: CASSPLTGISGANVLTF
V: TRBV4-3; D: TRBD2; J: TRBJ2-1; size: .; DNA: TGCGCCAGCAGCCAAGAACTAGCGGTGTACAATGAGCAGTTCTTC; CDR3: CASSQELAVYNEQFF
V: TRBV9; D: .; J: TRBJ1-2; size: .; DNA: TGTGCCAGCAGCGAAGGGGCGACCTATGGCTACACCTTC; CDR3: CASSEGATYGYTF
V: TRBV5-1; D: TRBD1; J: TRBJ2-2; size: .; DNA: TGCGCCAGCAGCCGTTACAGGGGGAACACCGGGGAGCTGTTTTTT; CDR3: CASSRYRGNTGELFF
V: TRBV2; D: .; J: TRBJ1-3; size: .; DNA: TGTGCCAGCAGTGGCGGGAGCTCTGGAAACACCATATATTTT; CDR3: CASSGGSSGNTIYF
V: TRBV27; D: TRBD2; J: TRBJ2-3; size: once; DNA: TGTGCCAGCAGTTTAATAGGCGGGAGAACAGATACGCAGTATTTT; CDR3: CASSLIGGRTDTQYF
V: TRBV27; D: .; J: TRBJ1-5; size: few; DNA: TGTGCCAGCAGTTTATCGGGGGGTCAGCCCCAGCATTTT; CDR3: CASSLSGGQPQHF
V: TRBV7-8; D: .; J: TRBJ1-5; size: .; DNA: TGTGCCAGCAGCTTAGTCGCAGATAGCAATCAGCCCCAGCATTTT; CDR3: CASSLVADSNQPQHF
V: TRBV28; D: TRBD1; J: TRBJ1-2; size: .; DNA: TGTGCCAGCAGGGATACAGGGGCCGCCTATGGCTACACCTTC; CDR3: CASRDTGAAYGYTF